This section outlines one T cell receptor beta chain sequence together with its context. The antigen is not known. These data belong to a study of cytomegalovirus exposure and HLA in healthy donors. Use of 60 Vbeta and 13 Jbeta primers characterized the PCR. This table comes from immunoSEQ multiplex PCR, and its TCRdb copy is limited to in-frame clones, with some not included. Of a few hundred thousand clones listed, about 83% are singletons. Study results and limitations: Most TCR sequences were seen very rarely across donors, but some public TCRs occurred in many.

The material sequenced was PBMCs. The receptor comes from a man aged 35-49 years in good health and CMV-seronegative.

DNA for the CDR3: TGTGCCAGCAGCTTGGGCGGGACAGGGGGCGCAGATACGCAGTATTTT. As protein: CASSLGGTGGADTQYF. This chain links TRBV5-4 with TRBJ2-3, with 12 bases that match TRBD1. The CDR3 sequence is 16 residues long. V lost 0 bases to trimming and J lost 4 bases; unmatched junction nucleotides: 3. Germline V gene lookup returns CDR1 SGHNT and CDR2 YYREEE (reference sequence).